The T cell receptor (beta chain) under discussion was sequenced for a study of shared clonotypes between healthy human individuals. Study-level results: It was only blood that was sampled, and tissue repertoires likely differ. Shared across four donors were approximately 5% of the naive CD4 clonotypes.

This CDR3 spans 13 amino acids. Trimming took 0 bases from V and 6 from J, leaving 9 bases between them. From germline, CDR1 is SGHDT and CDR2 YYEEEE. TCRdb's copy holds only in-frame clones and misses some; the assay was immunoSEQ multiplex PCR. The table includes roughly 2.5 million clones, around nine tenths detected once. A few counts support this clone. Its cognate antigen is unknown. A CD45RA+ naive subset and a CD45RA-negative memory subset were split from CD4+ cells. The V and J genes are TRBV5-6 and TRBJ1-1; no reliable D call. Material for sequencing was naive CD4+ T cells sorted from blood. Regarding subset: CD45RA+ positively selected. The source of this sequence is a man aged 18 to 30 in good health. DNA of the CDR3: TGTGCCAGCAGCTTGGAGGGTCGCTCTGAAGCTTTCTTT. Its translation is CASSLEGRSEAFF.